Following are 30 T cell receptor beta chains from one sample sequenced in a study of blood T cells in healthy people across ages. Alongside a J-beta primer mix, a sample-barcoded 5' primer served in a second PCR lasting about 7 to 11 cycles. TCRdb redid the calling of the 5' RACE reads with MiXCR, one entry per CDR3 protein. The sample carries about 1.5 million distinct CDR3 sequences, approximately 42% recorded once. Source material: blood. The source of these receptors is a woman aged 18-29 years in good health.

In this sample, this clonotype turned up a few times. The chain couples TRBV6-1 to TRBJ1-1; D might be TRBD1 (5 bases). Trimming took 0 bases from V and 11 from J, leaving 10 bases between them. Germline V gives CDR1 MNHNS, CDR2 SASEGT. The CDR3 runs 12 residues. CDR3 loop: CASSEAQGRAFF. The DNA for the CDR3 is TGTGCCAGCAGTGAAGCCCAGGGCAGGGCTTTCTTT.

V and J are TRBV24-1 and TRBJ2-2, with no clear D. CDR3 length: 13 amino acids. Germline V gene sequence: CDR1 KGHDR, CDR2 SFDVKD. V lost 5 bases to trimming and J lost 7 bases, with 10 bases between them. CDR3 amino acids: CATSVSLGGELFF. Here the CDR3 DNA reads TGTGCCACCAGTGTATCGCTCGGCGGGGAGCTGTTTTTT.

The chain links TRBV20-1 to TRBJ1-5; maybe TRBD1 (5 bases). The germline gives CDR1 DFQATT, CDR2 SNEGSKA (reference sequence). V lost 6 bases and J 7 bases, leaving 16 bases between the germline ends. There are 13 residues in the CDR3. The CDR3 spells CSARVGVGQPQHF. The CDR3 bases are TGCAGTGCCCGAGTGGGGGTGGGCCAGCCCCAGCATTTT.

The chain links TRBV27 to TRBJ1-1; D remains ambiguous. The CDR3 runs 17 residues. V was clipped by 6 bases and J by 0 bases, with 20 bases between them. Germline assignment: CDR1 MNHEY and CDR2 SMNVEV (reference sequence). As DNA, the CDR3 is TGTGCCAGCAGCCCCCTGAGTAGGCAGGAGATGAACACTGAAGCTTTCTTT. This translates into CASSPLSRQEMNTEAFF.

J is TRBJ2-1 and V is TRBV12-3 or TRBV12-4; D call uncertain. The V end lost 3 bases, the J end lost 7 bases, and 10 bases lay between the germline ends. The CDR3 extends over 13 amino acids. The CDR3 region has the DNA TGTGCCAGCAGTTTTGGGCGGCCAAATGAGCAGTTCTTC. Residues: CASSFGRPNEQFF.

Only a few counts were recorded for this clonotype. The J gene is TRBJ1-1, the V gene TRBV2; the D is unclear. V lost 9 bases to trimming and J lost 1 base, with 15 bases between them. Germline V gene sequence: CDR1 SNHLY, CDR2 FYNNEI. The CDR3 is 14 residues long. CDR3 nucleotide sequence: TGTGCCAGAGACATGGTCGGTAAGAACACTGAAGCTTTCTTT. This translates into CARDMVGKNTEAFF. Complete variable domain (other parts from reference TRBV2 and TRBJ1-1): EPEVTQTPSHQVTQMGQEVILRCVPISNHLYFYWYRQILGQKVEFLVSFYNNEISEKSEIFDDQFSVERPDGSNFTLKIRSTKLEDSAMYFCARDMVGKNTEAFFGQGTRLTVV.

The chain recombines TRBV6-5 with TRBJ2-3; 9 positions agree with TRBD2. The CDR3 is 18 amino acids. Germline CDR1 and CDR2: MNHEY and SVGAGI. Trimming removed 2 bases from V and 8 bases from J; junction bases left unmatched: 17. CDR3 amino acids: CASSYPTSGVPPLSTQYF. CDR3 DNA sequence: TGTGCCAGCAGTTACCCGACTAGCGGAGTTCCCCCGTTAAGTACGCAGTATTTT.

The V gene is TRBV2, the J gene TRBJ2-1, with 9 positions matching TRBD2. V lost 8 bases, J lost 9 bases, and 8 bases stayed unmatched. From germline, CDR1 is SNHLY and CDR2 FYNNEI. The CDR3 totals 13 residues. DNA of the CDR3: TGTGCCAGCGAGACAGGGCGGGGGGGTGAGCAGTTCTTC. Encoded protein: CASETGRGGEQFF.

The V gene is TRBV7-2, the J gene TRBJ2-5; 7 bases map to TRBD2. V gave up 3 bases and J gave up 1 base; unmatched junction bases: 8. This CDR3 comprises 16 residues. CDR1 is SGHTA, CDR2 FQGNSA, per germline. Here the CDR3 DNA reads TGTGCCAGCAGCTTTAGGGGCGGCGGGAGCCAAGAGACCCAGTACTTC. Residues: CASSFRGGGSQETQYF. The entire variable domain, with the rest obtained from reference TRBV7-2 and TRBJ2-5, is as follows: GAGVSQSPSNKVTEKGKDVELRCDPISGHTALYWYRQSLGQGLEFLIYFQGNSAPDKSGLPSDRFSAERTGGSVSTLTIQRTQQEDSAVYLCASSFRGGGSQETQYFGPGTRLLVL.

This clonotype was seen only a few times. The chain links TRBV29-1 to TRBJ1-2; D is uncertain. The CDR3 extends over 14 amino acids. The V gene lost 2 bases and the J gene lost 2 bases, with 12 bases spanning the gap. Germline V lookup: CDR1 SQVTM, CDR2 ANQGSEA. The CDR3 is CSVESSVPNYGYTF. The CDR3 region has the DNA TGCAGCGTTGAATCGTCGGTTCCGAACTATGGCTACACCTTC.

This sequence joins TRBV24-1 and TRBJ2-7; D call uncertain. Germline assignment: CDR1 KGHDR and CDR2 SFDVKD. V was trimmed by 0 bases and J by 1 base, leaving 9 bases between them. CDR3 length equals 15 residues. CDR3 loop: CATSDLLRQSYEQYF. DNA for the CDR3: TGTGCCACCAGTGATTTGCTGAGGCAATCCTACGAGCAGTACTTC.

The rearrangement uses TRBV6-5 and TRBJ2-5, with 7 bases matching TRBD2. V lost 0 bases and J lost 3; bases outside the gene matches: 7. The germline CDR1 and CDR2 sequences are MNHEY and SVGAGI. This CDR3 is 16 amino acids long. CDR3 amino acids: CASSYSGAGLKETQYF. CDR3 bases: TGTGCCAGCAGTTACTCGGGAGCGGGGCTGAAAGAGACCCAGTACTTC.

This chain uses TRBV29-1 with TRBJ1-1; 7 nucleotides match TRBD1. CDR3 length: 12 amino acids. Germline values: CDR1 SQVTM, CDR2 ANQGSEA. Trimming at V came to 3 bases and at J to 8 bases, leaving 6 bases not matched to a gene. The CDR3 loop reads CSVDPDRREAFF. CDR3 bases: TGCAGCGTTGACCCGGACAGGAGAGAAGCTTTCTTT.

The chain combines TRBV4-3 with TRBJ2-2; 10 positions agree with TRBD2. This CDR3 is 17 amino acids long. Germline values: CDR1 LGHNA, CDR2 YSLEER. The J segment lost 4 bases and the V segment lost 1 base, leaving 6 bases of the junction unmatched. CDR3 protein: CASSQGSSGGRTGELFF. The CDR3 coding sequence is TGCGCCAGCAGCCAAGGGTCTAGCGGGGGTCGCACCGGGGAGCTGTTTTTT.

The CDR3 is CSVEEKSGSFYEQFF. The CDR3 DNA sequence: TGCAGCGTTGAAGAGAAAAGCGGGAGTTTTTATGAGCAGTTCTTC. The chain couples TRBV29-1 to TRBJ2-1; 8 nucleotides align to TRBD2. The CDR3 is 15 residues long. Germline V gives CDR1 SQVTM, CDR2 ANQGSEA. The J segment lost 8 bases and the V segment lost 0 bases, leaving 9 bases of the junction unmatched.

The chain combines TRBV12-3 or TRBV12-4 with TRBJ2-7; the match to TRBD1 covers 7 bases. V shed 5 bases and J 6 bases; nucleotides not matched to a gene: 7. The CDR3 consists of 13 residues. The CDR3: CASSPQGFGEQYF. The CDR3 nucleotides are TGTGCCAGCAGTCCACAGGGGTTTGGCGAGCAGTACTTC.

This clonotype appeared a few times. V gene TRBV3-1 combines with J gene TRBJ2-6; 7 bases map to TRBD1. V was clipped by 4 bases and J by 1 base; unmatched bases: 7. CDR1 and CDR2 from the germline V gene are LGHDT and YNNKEL (reference sequence). The CDR3 has 17 residues. The CDR3 loop reads CASSPRDRWSGANVLTF. The CDR3 DNA reads as TGTGCCAGCAGCCCCCGGGACAGATGGTCTGGGGCCAACGTCCTGACTTTC.

In this sample, this clonotype turned up many times. The chain employs TRBV7-2 and TRBJ2-3, with D hard to call. The CDR3 consists of 15 residues. The V end was cut by 1 base, the J end by 1 base, with 9 bases between. The germline gives CDR1 SGHTA, CDR2 FQGNSA. The CDR3 bases are TGTGCCAGCAGCTTAGATCCGTCGGGCACAGATACGCAGTATTTT. Translation: CASSLDPSGTDTQYF.

This clonotype has more than one count but fewer than ten. The gene calls are TRBV13 and TRBJ1-2, with D perhaps matching TRBD1 (6 bases). V lost 0 bases to trimming and J lost 8 bases, with 13 bases between them. CDR1 is PRHDT and CDR2 is FYEKMQ in the germline V gene (reference sequence). The CDR3 runs 14 residues. The CDR3 loop reads CASSLGQGGHGYTF. The CDR3 DNA reads TGTGCCAGCAGCTTAGGTCAAGGGGGGCACGGCTACACCTTC.

This chain joins TRBV24-1 and TRBJ2-1; tentatively, D is TRBD1 (5 bases). From germline, CDR1 is KGHDR and CDR2 SFDVKD. The length of the CDR3 is 16 residues. The V and J ends lost 4 bases and 1 base respectively, with 13 bases between them. Here the CDR3 DNA reads TGTGCCACCAGTGACTCCCGGCAGGGTTCCTACAATGAGCAGTTCTTC. This encodes CATSDSRQGSYNEQFF.

In its sample, this clonotype was seen once. Possible read error: a much larger clone is one base away. V and J are TRBV4-1 and TRBJ2-3; D is ambiguous. Germline V lookup: CDR1 MGHRA, CDR2 YSYEKL. This CDR3 has 15 amino acids. The chain's CDR3 is CAGSQVRASTDTQYF. The CDR3 DNA is TGCGCCGGCAGCCAAGTTCGTGCTAGCACAGATACGCAGTATTTT.

This clonotype was recorded a few times. The J gene is TRBJ1-2, the V gene TRBV27, with D perhaps TRBD1 (6 bases). Germline CDR1 reads MNHEY; CDR2 reads SMNVEV (reference sequence). V lost 6 bases and J lost 7, with 15 bases in between. The CDR3 totals 13 residues. The DNA for the CDR3 is TGTGCCAGCAGCCTTATGGGGGCGCCTGGCTACACCTTC. Protein product: CASSLMGAPGYTF.

The DNA for the CDR3 is TGCAGTGCTAGTGTGTCAAGTCAAGAGACCCAGTACTTC. As protein: CSASVSSQETQYF. The chain couples TRBV20-1 to TRBJ2-5, with no clear D. The CDR3 has 13 amino acids. Germline lookup yields CDR1 DFQATT and CDR2 SNEGSKA (reference sequence). The V gene lost 3 bases and the J gene lost 2 bases, with 10 bases spanning the gap.

V usage is TRBV5-1 and J usage is TRBJ1-1; D call uncertain. The germline V and J ends were trimmed by 0 bases and 1 base, with 13 bases remaining between them. Germline V gives CDR1 SGHRS, CDR2 YFSETQ. The CDR3 extends over 16 amino acids. The CDR3 nucleotides read TGCGCCAGCAGCTTGGCCGCCGGCAGGACGAACACTGAAGCTTTCTTT. Protein product: CASSLAAGRTNTEAFF.

This clonotype was seen more than once but under ten times. The J gene is TRBJ2-5, the V gene TRBV5-1; 7 nucleotides agree with TRBD2. This CDR3 is 14 amino acids long. CDR1 is SGHRS, CDR2 YFSETQ, per germline. V lost 0 bases and J lost 5; bases outside the gene matches: 4. Here the CDR3 DNA reads TGCGCCAGCAGCTTGGCGACTAGCAAGGAGACCCAGTACTTC. Protein product: CASSLATSKETQYF. The full variable domain, completed using reference TRBV5-1 and TRBJ2-5, is KAGVTQTPRYLIKTRGQQVTLSCSPISGHRSVSWYQQTPGQGLQFLFEYFSETQRNKGNFPGRFSGRQFSNSRSEMNVSTLELGDSALYLCASSLATSKETQYFGPGTRLLVL.

The chain recombines TRBV13 with TRBJ2-1, with D hard to call. The last part of the DNA fits TRBJ2-7 better; the J call may be wrong. CDR3 length: 15 residues. Germline V gives CDR1 PRHDT, CDR2 FYEKMQ (reference sequence). The CDR3 coding sequence is TGTGCCAGCAGTCAAGACGCCACTGCTTACAATGAGCAGTACTTC. Translated, it gives CASSQDATAYNEQYF.

V usage is TRBV20-1 and J usage is TRBJ2-4, with D unclear. Germline V CDR1 and CDR2: DFQATT, SNEGSKA (reference sequence). The V end lost 5 bases, the J end lost 0 bases, and 11 bases lay between the germline ends. The CDR3 covers 14 residues. DNA of the CDR3: TGCAGTGCTCCCTTTAGGCTAGCCAAAAACATTCAGTACTTC. It is translated as CSAPFRLAKNIQYF.

The chain recombines TRBV5-1 with TRBJ2-5; D not resolved. The J call is doubtful: the DNA matches TRBJ2-7 better. Germline loops: CDR1 SGHRS, CDR2 YFSETQ. The CDR3 totals 11 residues. The CDR3 DNA is TGCGCCAGCAGCTACCGTACCGAGCAGTACTTC. The encoded protein is CASSYRTEQYF.

The rearrangement uses TRBV2 and TRBJ2-4, with 7 bases identical to TRBD1. The end of the DNA aligns better with TRBJ2-7, so the J call may be wrong. CDR3 length: 13 residues. Germline-derived CDR1 and CDR2 are SNHLY and FYNNEI. This CDR3 reads CASRTGSRIEQYF. The CDR3, as DNA: TGTGCCAGCAGGACAGGGAGTCGGATCGAGCAGTACTTC.

This chain joins TRBV12-5 and TRBJ1-5; possibly TRBD1 for D (5 bases). V lost 1 base to trimming and J lost 0 bases, with 7 bases between them. The CDR3 runs to 15 residues. Germline CDR1 reads LGHNT; CDR2 reads FRNRAP. The CDR3 bases are TGTGCTAGTGGTTTGGAGGGGTATAGCAATCAGCCCCAGCATTTT. The encoded protein is CASGLEGYSNQPQHF.